The clone carrying this T cell receptor beta chain is a singleton in its sample. What it binds is not known. CD45RO-negative, CCR7-selected cells formed the naive CD8 fraction, which excluded terminally differentiated effector memory CD45RA+ cells. Assay used: immunoSEQ multiplex PCR; TCRdb lists only in-frame clones, some missing. Of about 2 million clones in the sample, just under 95% were seen once. This entry belongs to a study of shared clonotypes between healthy human individuals. The overall study: Researchers assigned three CD4 naive, three CD4 memory, two CD8 naive and one CD8 memory plate to each donor.

Germline V gives CDR1 SGHTA, CDR2 FQGTGA. V shed 4 bases and J shed 4 bases, with 11 bases lying between them. This CDR3 has 13 amino acids. The study's findings and limits: Sample collection involved blood only; tissue repertoires are likely different. Sequencing depth was predicted to influence how clonotypes are shared among donors. Clonotypes shared by all four sorted-subset donors had higher generation probabilities than non-shared clonotypes.

The chain combines TRBV7-3 with TRBJ2-7, with D maybe TRBD2 (6 bases). This receptor was obtained from a man between 18 and 29 years old in good health. Input material: naive CD8+ T cells sorted from blood. The DNA of the CDR3 is TGTGCCAGCAGCTATTCGGGGGAATACGAGCAGTACTTC. Amino acid sequence: CASSYSGEYEQYF.